This T cell receptor beta chain was found in a study of T-cell memory formation after mild COVID-19. Across the study: The two donors had largely donor-specific TCR clusters. Study-level findings and limits: Researchers could not confirm that second-wave clones peaking on day 37 targeted SARS-CoV-2. Contracting clones localized mainly to CM and EM when CD4+ and mainly to EMRA when CD8+.

TCRdb re-called the 5' RACE reads through MiXCR, storing one row per CDR3 protein. The table includes 300,000 to 350,000 distinct CDR3 sequences, roughly 19% detected once. This clonotype appeared once. Its antigen is unidentified. Per germline, CDR1 DFQATT and CDR2 SNEGSKA (reference sequence). The V and J ends lost 0 bases and 0 bases, in that order; junction bases with no gene match: 7. The CDR3 extends over 16 amino acids. This sequence originates from a man younger than 35 who had mild COVID-19 (a few samples of this study predate the infection). Cell type and time point are not known. Sequenced material: PBMCs or a T cell subset sorted from them (not recorded which). The chain combines TRBV20-1 with TRBJ2-7, with TRBD2 identical over 8 bases. The CDR3 protein is CSARDPGGSGSYEQYV. CDR3 in DNA: TGCAGTGCTAGAGACCCGGGGGGGTCTGGCTCCTACGAGCAGTACGTC.